This T cell receptor beta chain stems from a study of cytomegalovirus exposure and HLA in healthy donors. Study findings and constraints: Subsequent analysis revealed that first-cohort TCR clusters tended to co-occur in the 120 validation repertoires. Rarity held for most TCR sequences, but there were some public TCRs that occurred in many donors.

Trimming took 2 bases from V and 3 from J; bases not matched to a gene: 1. The germline CDR1 and CDR2 sequences are MNHEY and SVGAGI. The CDR3 is 14 residues long. To note about this clone: Its antigen is undetermined.

Some clones are missing from TCRdb's copy, which holds only in-frame ones; the method was immunoSEQ multiplex PCR. The sample consists of fewer than 200,000 clones, 86% of them appearing once. V gene TRBV6-5 combines with J gene TRBJ2-7; 10 bases are shared with TRBD2. The origin of this receptor is a woman in her 30s in good health and CMV-seronegative. Sequenced input: PBMCs. The CDR3 DNA sequence: TGTGCCAGCAGTTACCAGCGGGAGGGCTACGAGCAGTACTTC. It yields the protein CASSYQREGYEQYF.